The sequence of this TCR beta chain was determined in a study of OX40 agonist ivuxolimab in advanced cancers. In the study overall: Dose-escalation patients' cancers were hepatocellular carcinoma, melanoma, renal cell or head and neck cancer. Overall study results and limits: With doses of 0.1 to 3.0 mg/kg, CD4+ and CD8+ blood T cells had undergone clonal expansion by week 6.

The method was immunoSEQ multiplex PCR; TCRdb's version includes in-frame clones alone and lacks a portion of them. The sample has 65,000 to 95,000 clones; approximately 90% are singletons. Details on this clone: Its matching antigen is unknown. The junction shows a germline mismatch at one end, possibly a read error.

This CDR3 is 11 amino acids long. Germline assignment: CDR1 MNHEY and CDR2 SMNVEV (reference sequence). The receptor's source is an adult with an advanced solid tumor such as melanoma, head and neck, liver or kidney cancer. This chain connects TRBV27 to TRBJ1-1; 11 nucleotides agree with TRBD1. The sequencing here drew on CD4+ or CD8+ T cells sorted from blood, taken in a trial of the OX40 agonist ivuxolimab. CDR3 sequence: CASSWTGGWIF. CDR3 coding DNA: TGTGCCAGCAGTTGGACAGGGGGCTGGATCTTT.